Listed below are T cell receptor beta chains from one sample, sequenced in a study of shared clonotypes between healthy human individuals. Libraries were prepared by immunoSEQ multiplex PCR; TCRdb keeps only in-frame clonotypes and omits some of them. The table records approximately 1.5 million clones, 95% to 99% of them present only once. Material for sequencing was naive CD4+ T cells sorted from blood. Receptor source: a man aged 25-40 years in good health. Both conserved end residues are part of each CDR3. The order of the fields is CDR3 length, J gene, clone size, V gene, CDR3 protein. Expanded clones get a size class; other rows say once, few or many, or leave the size out.

len: 16
j_gene: TRBJ2-1
abundance: .
v_gene: TRBV21-1
CDR3aa: CASLFRDAGGEYEQFF

len: 15
j_gene: TRBJ2-7
abundance: .
v_gene: TRBV11-2
CDR3aa: CASSPRVAGAYEQYF

len: 13
j_gene: TRBJ1-1
abundance: .
v_gene: TRBV6-1
CDR3aa: CASSALIHAEAFF

len: 15
j_gene: TRBJ1-4
abundance: .
v_gene: TRBV28
CDR3aa: CASSSTGTINEKLFF

len: 16
j_gene: TRBJ2-2
abundance: .
v_gene: TRBV9
CDR3aa: CASSVVVAQETGELFF

len: 15
j_gene: TRBJ2-7
abundance: .
v_gene: TRBV5-1
CDR3aa: CASSLEIAGPYEQYF

len: 14
j_gene: TRBJ2-7
abundance: .
v_gene: TRBV6-6
CDR3aa: CASGDGGRVYEQYF

len: 15
j_gene: TRBJ2-1
abundance: .
v_gene: TRBV7-2
CDR3aa: CASSLGAGGYYEQFF

len: 13
j_gene: TRBJ1-2
abundance: .
v_gene: TRBV6-6
CDR3aa: CASSLRSPYGYTF

len: 14
j_gene: TRBJ2-5
abundance: .
v_gene: TRBV30
CDR3aa: CAWSRGQGKETQYF

len: 14
j_gene: TRBJ1-2
abundance: once
v_gene: TRBV2
CDR3aa: CASVYTATNYGYTF

len: 15
j_gene: TRBJ2-7
abundance: .
v_gene: TRBV7-3
CDR3aa: CASSLQEGAYYEQYF

len: 15
j_gene: TRBJ2-1
abundance: .
v_gene: TRBV5-1
CDR3aa: CASSLEAGGPNEQFF

len: 14
j_gene: TRBJ2-7
abundance: .
v_gene: TRBV4-3
CDR3aa: CASSQAGGGYEQYF

len: 14
j_gene: TRBJ1-4
abundance: .
v_gene: TRBV2
CDR3aa: CASSVLLTNEKLFF

len: 13
j_gene: TRBJ2-1
abundance: .
v_gene: TRBV11-2
CDR3aa: CASSLGSYNEQFF

len: 17
j_gene: TRBJ2-6
abundance: .
v_gene: TRBV7-9
CDR3aa: CASSTLRGGSGANVLTF

len: 17
j_gene: TRBJ1-2
abundance: .
v_gene: TRBV15
CDR3aa: CATSRKPDRGRNYGYTF

len: 14
j_gene: TRBJ2-7
abundance: .
v_gene: TRBV7-9
CDR3aa: CASSHKGGGYEQYF

len: 17
j_gene: TRBJ2-7
abundance: .
v_gene: TRBV19
CDR3aa: CASSISKGTSSPYEQYF

len: 17
j_gene: TRBJ2-1
abundance: .
v_gene: TRBV11-2
CDR3aa: CASSQWVAGGPVNEQFF

len: 14
j_gene: TRBJ1-1
abundance: .
v_gene: TRBV27
CDR3aa: CASSPGLQGTEAFF

len: 15
j_gene: TRBJ1-1
abundance: .
v_gene: TRBV2
CDR3aa: CASRETDRGNTEAFF

len: 13
j_gene: TRBJ1-1
abundance: .
v_gene: TRBV7-6
CDR3aa: CASSLEENTEAFF

len: 16
j_gene: TRBJ2-2
abundance: .
v_gene: TRBV28
CDR3aa: CASSPSGTGGSGELFF

len: 15
j_gene: TRBJ1-1
abundance: .
v_gene: TRBV5-1
CDR3aa: CASSLARTGWGEAFF

len: 14
j_gene: TRBJ2-1
abundance: once
v_gene: TRBV13
CDR3aa: CASSLRTRNNEQFF

len: 13
j_gene: TRBJ1-5
abundance: .
v_gene: TRBV5-1
CDR3aa: CASSLNRGQPQHF

len: 14
j_gene: TRBJ2-7
abundance: .
v_gene: TRBV6-5
CDR3aa: CASSPKGGGYEQYF